This TCR beta chain appears in the sequencing data of a study of blood T cells in healthy people across ages (dated by TCRdb to about 2015). For the study in its entirety: In model experiments, template switching captured about one uniquely barcoded TCR beta cDNA molecule for every two T cells. To track age-related changes in TCR beta repertoire diversity, the study relied on deep sequencing normalized with unique cDNA molecular identifiers. Four age groups were formed from the donors: young (average approximately 17 years), middle-aged (approximately 40), aged (approximately 60) and long-lived (roughly 88). Two additional independent replicas of 1 million unique cDNA reads from the same blood draw were analyzed for two donors (one aged 18 to 29 and one aged 80 or older). To avoid experimental bias, donors of different ages were spread randomly across the sequencing lanes.

What the authors observed across the whole study: There was a strong correlation between observed TCR beta diversity and the percentage of naive T cells measured by flow cytometry. The long-lived group showed more naive CD4+ T cells, fewer expanded clones and increased TCR diversity than the aged group, suggesting age selection. Since profiling was done on bulk unsorted PBMCs, naive and antigen-experienced compartments could not be conclusively compared. Estimates of total diversity based on one million sequenced T cells were considered lower bounds and underestimates. Observed TCR beta diversity per million T cells fell roughly linearly with age, and a significant reduction was already apparent by age around 39. Because the CMV infection status of the donors was unknown, age-related changes in expanded clonotypes may potentially have been confounded.

This clonotype was picked up one time. The clone's antigen remains unknown. No qualities accompany the bases; no much larger clone lies one base away. Systemically healthy Caucasian individuals from Russia, roughly 40 in total and aged 6 to 90 years, were included as donors. Each donor gave roughly 11 milliliters of peripheral blood, drawn into EDTA-treated Vacutainer tubes. PBMCs were isolated by Ficoll-Paque density-gradient centrifugation, with at least 6 million obtained per sample. Total RNA, at least 5 micrograms per sample, was extracted from PBMCs with Trizol reagent. Naive CD45RAhigh/CD27high T cell percentages were measured by flow cytometry on a PBMC aliquot from every donor. Library method: 5' RACE. The sequencer listed for this sample is Illumina HiSeq 2500. A second PCR of 7 to 11 cycles was performed with a sample-barcoded 5' primer and a J-beta primer mix. Each TCR beta cDNA molecule received a unique molecular identifier from a template-switch 5' adaptor carrying 12 random nucleotides. Each sample yielded at least 2.5 million CDR3-containing paired-end reads. First-strand cDNA synthesis was performed from all RNA using the Mint cDNA synthesis kit, with priming by a TRBC-specific oligonucleotide. All cDNA was treated with uracil-DNA glycosylase and then went through a first 18-cycle PCR with the universal primers M1SS and BC2_uni_R. The authors' pipeline ran thus. Normalization of each sample was performed by random selection of 1 million high-quality reads, each carrying a distinct molecular identifier. Reads with shared molecular identifiers were discarded instead of being binned into consensus sequences. MiTCR, run with a Q25 quality threshold and the strictest error-elimination algorithm, handled CDR3 identification, clonotype clustering and error correction. A nonparametric unseen species model with Euler transformation was used to estimate a lower bound on total TCR beta diversity. The public reads were reanalyzed by TCRdb: fastp trimming at Q25, MiXCR alignment, in-frame beta chains only. One record per CDR3 amino acid sequence lists the most common genes and DNA. V and J calls and clone size were set by TCRdb, not the authors. In all, the sample holds 850,000 to 1,000,000 distinct CDR3 sequences, and approximately 50% of those were seen once. 20% to 25% of the sample is taken by the ten largest.

CDR1 and CDR2 are read off the germline V gene as MDHEN and SYDVKM. Including cysteine and phenylalanine, the CDR3 has 18 amino acids. Only the CDR3 region is kept as DNA, spanning 54 bases read in frame from base 1. At the junction V is shortened by 6 bases and J by 0 bases, with 22 bases in between. The V and J segments used are TRBV28 and TRBJ2-3, with an unclear D gene assignment. The TCR was taken from an older woman in good health. Sequenced sample: blood. The DNA is TGTGCCAGCAGGGGAAAAAGGGCGGCGGAAACTAGCACAGATACGCAGTATTTT. Translated, it gives CASRGKRAAETSTDTQYF.